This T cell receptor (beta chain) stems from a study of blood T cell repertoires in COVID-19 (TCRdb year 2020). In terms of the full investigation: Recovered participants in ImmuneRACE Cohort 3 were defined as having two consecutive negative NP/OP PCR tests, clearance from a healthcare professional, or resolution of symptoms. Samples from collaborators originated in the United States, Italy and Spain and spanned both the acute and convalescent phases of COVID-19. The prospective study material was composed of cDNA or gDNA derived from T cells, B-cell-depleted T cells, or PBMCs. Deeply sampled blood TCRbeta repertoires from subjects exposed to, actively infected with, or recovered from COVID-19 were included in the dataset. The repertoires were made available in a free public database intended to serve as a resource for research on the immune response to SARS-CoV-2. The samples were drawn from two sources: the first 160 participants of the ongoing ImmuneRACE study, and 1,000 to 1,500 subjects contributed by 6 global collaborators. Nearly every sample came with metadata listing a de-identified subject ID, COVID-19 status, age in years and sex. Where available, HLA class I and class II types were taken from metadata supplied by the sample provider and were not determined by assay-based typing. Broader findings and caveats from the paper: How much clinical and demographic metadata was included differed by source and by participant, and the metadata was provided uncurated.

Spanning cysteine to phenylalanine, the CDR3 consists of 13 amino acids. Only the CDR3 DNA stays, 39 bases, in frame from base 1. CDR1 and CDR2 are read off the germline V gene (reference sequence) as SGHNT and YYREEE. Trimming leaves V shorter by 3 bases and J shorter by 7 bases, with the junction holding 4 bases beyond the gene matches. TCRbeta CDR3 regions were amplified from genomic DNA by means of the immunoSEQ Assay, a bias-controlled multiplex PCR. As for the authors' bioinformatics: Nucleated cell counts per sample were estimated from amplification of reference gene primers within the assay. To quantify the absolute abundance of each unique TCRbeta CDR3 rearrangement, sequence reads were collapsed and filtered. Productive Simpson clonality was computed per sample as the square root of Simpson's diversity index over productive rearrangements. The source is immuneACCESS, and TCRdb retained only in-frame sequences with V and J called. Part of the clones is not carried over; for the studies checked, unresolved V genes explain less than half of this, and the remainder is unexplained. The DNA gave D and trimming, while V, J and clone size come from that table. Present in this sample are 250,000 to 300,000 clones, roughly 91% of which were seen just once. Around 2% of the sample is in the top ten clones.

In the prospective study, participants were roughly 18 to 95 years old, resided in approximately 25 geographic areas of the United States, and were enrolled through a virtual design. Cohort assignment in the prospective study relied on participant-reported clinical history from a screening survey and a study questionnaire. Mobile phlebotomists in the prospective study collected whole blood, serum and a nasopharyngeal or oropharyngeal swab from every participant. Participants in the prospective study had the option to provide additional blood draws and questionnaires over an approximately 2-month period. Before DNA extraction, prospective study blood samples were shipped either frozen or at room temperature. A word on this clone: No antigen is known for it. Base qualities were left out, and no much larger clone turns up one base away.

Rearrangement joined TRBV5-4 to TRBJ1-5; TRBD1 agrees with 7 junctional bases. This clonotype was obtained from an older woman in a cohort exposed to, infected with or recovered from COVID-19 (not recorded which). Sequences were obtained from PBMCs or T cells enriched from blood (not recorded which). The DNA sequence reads TGTGCCAGCAGCTCTGACAGGGAACAGCCCCAGCATTTT. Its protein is CASSSDREQPQHF.